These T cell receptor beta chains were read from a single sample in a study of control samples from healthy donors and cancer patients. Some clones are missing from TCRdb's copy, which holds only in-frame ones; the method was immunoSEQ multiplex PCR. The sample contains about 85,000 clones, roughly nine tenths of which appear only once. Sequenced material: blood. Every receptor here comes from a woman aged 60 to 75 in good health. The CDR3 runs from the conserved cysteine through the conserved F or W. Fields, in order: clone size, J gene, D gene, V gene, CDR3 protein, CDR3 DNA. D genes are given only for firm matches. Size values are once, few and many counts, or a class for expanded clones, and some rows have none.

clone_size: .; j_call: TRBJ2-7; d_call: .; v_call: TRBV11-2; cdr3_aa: CASSLGIPTYEQYF; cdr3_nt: TGTGCCAGCAGCTTAGGTATTCCCACCTACGAGCAGTACTTC
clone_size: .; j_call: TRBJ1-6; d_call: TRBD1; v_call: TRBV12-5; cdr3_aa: CASGLGQGSNSPLHF; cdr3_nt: TGTGCTAGTGGTTTGGGACAGGGAAGTAATTCACCCCTCCACTTT
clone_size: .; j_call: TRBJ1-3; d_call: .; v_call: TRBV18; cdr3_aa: CASSQSPTLTGNTIYF; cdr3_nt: TGTGCCAGCTCACAATCCCCGACACTCACGGGAAACACCATATATTTT
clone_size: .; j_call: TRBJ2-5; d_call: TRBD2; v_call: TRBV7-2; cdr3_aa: CASSRGGEGRETQYF; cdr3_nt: TGTGCCAGCAGCCGCGGGGGGGAGGGCCGAGAGACCCAGTACTTC
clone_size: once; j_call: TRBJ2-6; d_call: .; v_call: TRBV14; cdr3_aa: CASSQDLSAGANVLTF; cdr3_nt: TGTGCCAGCAGCCAAGATTTATCTGCCGGGGCCAACGTCCTGACTTTC
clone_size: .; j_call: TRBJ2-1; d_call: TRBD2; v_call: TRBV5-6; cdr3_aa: CASSFEAGGSNEQFF; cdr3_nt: TGTGCCAGCAGCTTCGAAGCGGGGGGTTCCAATGAGCAGTTCTTC
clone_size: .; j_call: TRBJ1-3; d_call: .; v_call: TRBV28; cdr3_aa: CASSFLSGNTIYF; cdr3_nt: TGTGCCAGCAGTTTCCTCTCTGGAAACACCATATATTTT
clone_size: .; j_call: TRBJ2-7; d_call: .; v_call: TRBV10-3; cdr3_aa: CAIRPDSVSYEQYF; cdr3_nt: TGTGCCATCAGGCCGGACAGCGTCTCCTACGAGCAGTACTTC
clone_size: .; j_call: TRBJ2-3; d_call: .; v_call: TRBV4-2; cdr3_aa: CASSQDAGQPLPQYF; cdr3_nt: TGTGCCAGCAGCCAAGACGCCGGCCAACCCCTACCCCAGTATTTT
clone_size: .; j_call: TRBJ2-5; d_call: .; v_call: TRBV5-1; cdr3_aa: CASSSEVPRGQYF; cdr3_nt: TGCGCCAGCAGCTCTGAGGTGCCCAGGGGCCAGTACTTC
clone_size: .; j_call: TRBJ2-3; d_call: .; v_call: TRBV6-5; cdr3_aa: CASTIQGRRTDTQYF; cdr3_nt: TGTGCCAGTACCATTCAGGGACGGCGCACAGATACGCAGTATTTT
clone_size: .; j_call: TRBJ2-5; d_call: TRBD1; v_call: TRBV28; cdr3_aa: CASSLVRQGRQTQYF; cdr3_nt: TGTGCCAGCAGTTTAGTACGACAGGGGCGGCAGACCCAGTACTTC
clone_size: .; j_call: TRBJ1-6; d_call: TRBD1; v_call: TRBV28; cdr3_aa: CASSPRGKLHSPLHF; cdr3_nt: TGTGCCAGCAGTCCCAGGGGGAAACTTCATTCACCCCTCCACTTT
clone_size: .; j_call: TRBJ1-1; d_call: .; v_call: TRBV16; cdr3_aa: CASSQHPEGTEAFF; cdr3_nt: TGTGCCAGCAGCCAACACCCCGAGGGCACTGAAGCTTTCTTT
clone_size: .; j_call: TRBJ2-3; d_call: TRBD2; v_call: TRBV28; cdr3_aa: CASRTSGRYLTDTQYF; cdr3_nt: TGTGCCAGCAGGACTAGCGGGAGGTACCTCACAGATACGCAGTATTTT
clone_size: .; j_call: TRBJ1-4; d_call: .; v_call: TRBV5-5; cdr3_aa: CASSTAPGTSHEKLFF; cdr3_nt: TGTGCCAGCAGCACGGCGCCGGGAACCTCCCACGAAAAACTGTTTTTT
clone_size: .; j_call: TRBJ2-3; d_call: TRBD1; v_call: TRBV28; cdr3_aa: CASSLWAGGGGTDTQYF; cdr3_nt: TGTGCCAGCAGTTTATGGGCAGGGGGTGGGGGCACAGATACGCAGTATTTT
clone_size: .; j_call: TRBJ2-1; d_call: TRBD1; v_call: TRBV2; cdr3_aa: CASERGQGLNEQFF; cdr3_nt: TGTGCCAGCGAAAGAGGACAGGGGCTCAATGAGCAGTTCTTC
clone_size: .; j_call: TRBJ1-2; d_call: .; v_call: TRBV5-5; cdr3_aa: CASSSRVTDYGYTF; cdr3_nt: TGTGCCAGCAGCTCCAGGGTTACCGACTATGGCTACACCTTC
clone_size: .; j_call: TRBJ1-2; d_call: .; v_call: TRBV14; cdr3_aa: CASSPGPTNYGYTF; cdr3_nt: TGTGCCAGCAGCCCCGGACCAACTAACTATGGCTACACCTTC
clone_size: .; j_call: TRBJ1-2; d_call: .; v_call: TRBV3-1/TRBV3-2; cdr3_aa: CASSPNRDGYTF; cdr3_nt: TGTGCCAGCAGCCCGAATAGGGATGGCTACACCTTC
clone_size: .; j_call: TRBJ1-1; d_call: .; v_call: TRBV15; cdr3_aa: CATSREGITEAFF; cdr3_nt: TGTGCCACCAGCAGAGAAGGGATCACTGAAGCTTTCTTT
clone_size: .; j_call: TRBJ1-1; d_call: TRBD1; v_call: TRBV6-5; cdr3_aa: CASRVRQGEAFF; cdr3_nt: TGTGCCAGCAGGGTAAGACAGGGCGAAGCTTTCTTT
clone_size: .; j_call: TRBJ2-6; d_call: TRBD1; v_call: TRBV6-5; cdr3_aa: CARGTGEGANVLTF; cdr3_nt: TGTGCCAGAGGGACAGGGGAAGGGGCCAACGTCCTGACTTTC
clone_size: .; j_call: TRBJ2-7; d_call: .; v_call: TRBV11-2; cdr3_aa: CASSQDVSEQYF; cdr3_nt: TGTGCCAGCAGCCAGGACGTCTCCGAGCAGTACTTC
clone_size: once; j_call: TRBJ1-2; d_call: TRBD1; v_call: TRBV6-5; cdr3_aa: CASRDHGTGNYGYTF; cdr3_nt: TGTGCCAGCAGGGACCACGGGACAGGAAACTATGGCTACACCTTC
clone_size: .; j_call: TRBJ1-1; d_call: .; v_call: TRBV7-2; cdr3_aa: CASSLRVGTEAFF; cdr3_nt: TGTGCCAGCAGCTTAAGGGTGGGCACTGAAGCTTTCTTT
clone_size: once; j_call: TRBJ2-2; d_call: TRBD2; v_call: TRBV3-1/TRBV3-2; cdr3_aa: CASSPTSGGPNTGELFF; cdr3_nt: TGTGCCAGCAGCCCCACGAGCGGGGGCCCGAACACCGGGGAGCTGTTTTTT
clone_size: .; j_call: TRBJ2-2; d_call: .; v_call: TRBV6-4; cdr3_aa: CASSDTNTGELFF; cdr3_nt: TGTGCCAGCAGTGACACGAACACCGGGGAGCTGTTTTTT
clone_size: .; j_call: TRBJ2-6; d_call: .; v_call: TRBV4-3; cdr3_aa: CASSQEIGGSGANVLTF; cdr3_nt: TGCGCCAGCAGCCAAGAGATTGGGGGCTCTGGGGCCAACGTCCTGACTTTC
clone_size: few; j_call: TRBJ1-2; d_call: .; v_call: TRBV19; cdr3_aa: CASRRTRNYGYTF; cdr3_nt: TGTGCCAGTAGACGTACGAGGAACTATGGCTACACCTTC
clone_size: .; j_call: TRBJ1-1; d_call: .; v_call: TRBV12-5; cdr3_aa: CASGRQRSNTEAFF; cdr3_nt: TGTGCTAGTGGCCGGCAGCGAAGCAACACTGAAGCTTTCTTT
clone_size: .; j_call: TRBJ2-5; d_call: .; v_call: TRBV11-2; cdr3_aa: CASSPLVGTYIETQYF; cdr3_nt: TGTGCCAGCAGCCCACTGGTCGGGACTTACATTGAGACCCAGTACTTC
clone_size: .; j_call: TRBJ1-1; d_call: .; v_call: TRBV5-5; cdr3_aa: CASSLDGGPGGTEAFF; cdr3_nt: TGTGCCAGCAGCTTGGATGGGGGTCCGGGGGGAACCGAAGCTTTCTTT
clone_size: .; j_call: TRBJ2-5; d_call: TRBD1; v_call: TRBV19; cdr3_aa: CASRPGQARRETQYF; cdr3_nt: TGTGCCAGTAGGCCGGGACAGGCACGCCGGGAGACCCAGTACTTC
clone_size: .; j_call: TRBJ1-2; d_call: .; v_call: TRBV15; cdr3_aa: CATSRDQGTANYGYTF; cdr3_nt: TGTGCCACCAGCAGAGACCAAGGGACTGCTAACTATGGCTACACCTTC
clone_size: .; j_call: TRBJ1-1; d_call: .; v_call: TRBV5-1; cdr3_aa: CASSLTAGLGNTEAFF; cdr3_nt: TGCGCCAGCAGCTTGACGGCAGGATTGGGGAACACTGAAGCTTTCTTT
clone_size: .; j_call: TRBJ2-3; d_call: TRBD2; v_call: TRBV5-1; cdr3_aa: CASSLGAGGGASDTQYF; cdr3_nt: TGCGCCAGCAGCTTGGGGGCTGGCGGGGGGGCCTCAGATACGCAGTATTTT
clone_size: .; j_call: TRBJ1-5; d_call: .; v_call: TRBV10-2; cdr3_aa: CASSDSYSNQPQHF; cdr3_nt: TGCGCCAGCAGCGACAGCTATAGCAATCAGCCCCAGCATTTT